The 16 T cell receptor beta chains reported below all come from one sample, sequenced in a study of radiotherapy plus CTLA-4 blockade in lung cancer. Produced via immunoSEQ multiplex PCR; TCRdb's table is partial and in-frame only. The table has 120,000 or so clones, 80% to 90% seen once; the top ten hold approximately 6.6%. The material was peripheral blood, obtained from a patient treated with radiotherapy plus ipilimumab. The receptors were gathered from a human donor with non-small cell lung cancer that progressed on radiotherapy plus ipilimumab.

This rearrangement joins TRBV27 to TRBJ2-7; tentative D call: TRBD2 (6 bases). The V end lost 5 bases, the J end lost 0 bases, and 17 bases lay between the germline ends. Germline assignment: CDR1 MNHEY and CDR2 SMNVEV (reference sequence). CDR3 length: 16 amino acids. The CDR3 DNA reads TGTGCCAGCAGTAAACTGACTAGTGAGGGCTCCTACGAGCAGTACTTC. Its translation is CASSKLTSEGSYEQYF.

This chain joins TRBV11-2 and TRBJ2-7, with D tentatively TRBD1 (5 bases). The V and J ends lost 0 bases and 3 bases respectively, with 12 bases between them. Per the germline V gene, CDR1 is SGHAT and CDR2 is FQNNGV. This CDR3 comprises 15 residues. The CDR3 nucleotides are TGTGCCAGCAGCTTAGATGGGGCGATTTACTACGAGCAGTACTTC. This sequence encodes CASSLDGAIYYEQYF.

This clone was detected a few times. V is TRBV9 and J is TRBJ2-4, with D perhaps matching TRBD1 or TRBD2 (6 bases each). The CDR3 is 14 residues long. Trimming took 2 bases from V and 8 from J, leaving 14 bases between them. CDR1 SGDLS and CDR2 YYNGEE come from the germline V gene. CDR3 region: CASSVGGLVDIQYF. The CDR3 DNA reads TGTGCCAGCAGCGTTGGGGGGCTGGTAGACATTCAGTACTTC.

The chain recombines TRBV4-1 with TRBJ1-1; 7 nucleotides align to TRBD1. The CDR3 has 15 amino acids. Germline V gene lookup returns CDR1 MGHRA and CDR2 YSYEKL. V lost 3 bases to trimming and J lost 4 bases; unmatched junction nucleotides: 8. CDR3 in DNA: TGCGCCAGCAGCCACTGGGACAGTGGGGGCACTGAAGCTTTCTTT. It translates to CASSHWDSGGTEAFF.

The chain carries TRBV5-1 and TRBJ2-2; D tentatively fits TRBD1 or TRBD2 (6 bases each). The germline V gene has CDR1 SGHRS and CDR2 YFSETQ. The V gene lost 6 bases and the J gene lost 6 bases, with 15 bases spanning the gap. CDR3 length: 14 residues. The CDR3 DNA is TGCGCCAGCATATTGGCCGGGGGCCCCGGGGAGCTGTTTTTT. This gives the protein CASILAGGPGELFF.

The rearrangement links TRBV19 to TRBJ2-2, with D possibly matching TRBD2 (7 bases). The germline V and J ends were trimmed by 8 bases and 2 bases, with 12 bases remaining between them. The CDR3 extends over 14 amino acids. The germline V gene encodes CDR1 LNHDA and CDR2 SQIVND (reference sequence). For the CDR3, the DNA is TGTGCCAGTCACGGGGGGCGAAACACCGGGGAGCTGTTTTTT. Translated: CASHGGRNTGELFF.

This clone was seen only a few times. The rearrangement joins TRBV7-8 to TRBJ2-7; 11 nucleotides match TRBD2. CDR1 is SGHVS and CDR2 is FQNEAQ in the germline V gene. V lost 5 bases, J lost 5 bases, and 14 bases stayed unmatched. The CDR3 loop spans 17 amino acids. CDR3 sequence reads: CASSDRLAGTVSHEQYF. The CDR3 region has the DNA TGTGCCAGCAGCGACAGACTAGCGGGGACCGTCAGCCACGAGCAGTACTTC.

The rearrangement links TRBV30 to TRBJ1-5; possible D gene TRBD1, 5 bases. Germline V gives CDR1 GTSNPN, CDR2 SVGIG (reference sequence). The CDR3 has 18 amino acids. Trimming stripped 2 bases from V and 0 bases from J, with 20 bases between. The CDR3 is CAWSTVGGDEDSNQPQHF. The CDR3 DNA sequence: TGTGCCTGGAGTACGGTGGGAGGGGACGAGGATAGCAATCAGCCCCAGCATTTT.

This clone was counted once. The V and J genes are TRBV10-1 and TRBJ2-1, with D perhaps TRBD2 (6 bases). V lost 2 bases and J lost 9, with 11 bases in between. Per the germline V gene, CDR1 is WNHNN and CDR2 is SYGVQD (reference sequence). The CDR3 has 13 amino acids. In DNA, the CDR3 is TGCGCCAGCAGTGAGACTAGCTTCTCTGAGCAGTTCTTC. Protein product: CASSETSFSEQFF.

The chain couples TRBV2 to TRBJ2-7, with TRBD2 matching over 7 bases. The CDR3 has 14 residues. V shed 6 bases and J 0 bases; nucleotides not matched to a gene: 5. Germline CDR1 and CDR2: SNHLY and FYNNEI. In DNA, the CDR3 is TGTGCCAGCAGGGGGGGGGACCACTCCTACGAGCAGTACTTC. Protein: CASRGGDHSYEQYF.

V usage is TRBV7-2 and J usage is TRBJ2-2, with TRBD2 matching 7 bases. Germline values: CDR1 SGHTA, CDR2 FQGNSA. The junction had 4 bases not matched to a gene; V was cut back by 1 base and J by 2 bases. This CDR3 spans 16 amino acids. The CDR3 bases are TGTGCCAGCAGCTTAGTGGGACTACCTAACACCGGGGAGCTGTTTTTT. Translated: CASSLVGLPNTGELFF.

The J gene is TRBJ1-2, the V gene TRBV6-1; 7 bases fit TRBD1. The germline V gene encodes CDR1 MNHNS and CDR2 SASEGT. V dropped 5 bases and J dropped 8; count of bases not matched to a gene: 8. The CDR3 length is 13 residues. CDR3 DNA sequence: TGTGCCAGCAGTAGCACAGGGGTCGTAGGCTACACCTTC. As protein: CASSSTGVVGYTF.

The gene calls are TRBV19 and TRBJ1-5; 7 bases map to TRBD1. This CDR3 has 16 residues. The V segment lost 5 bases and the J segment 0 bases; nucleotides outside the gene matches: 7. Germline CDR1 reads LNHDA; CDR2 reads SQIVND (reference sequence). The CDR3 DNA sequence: TGTGCCAGTAGTCCCAGGGGGGGCATTAGCAATCAGCCCCAGCATTTT. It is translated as CASSPRGGISNQPQHF.

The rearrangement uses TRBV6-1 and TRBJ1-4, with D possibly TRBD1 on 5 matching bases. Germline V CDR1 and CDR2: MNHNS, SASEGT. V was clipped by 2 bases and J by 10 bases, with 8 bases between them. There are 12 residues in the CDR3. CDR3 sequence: CASSETGRKLFF. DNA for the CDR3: TGTGCCAGCAGTGAAACAGGAAGAAAACTGTTTTTT.

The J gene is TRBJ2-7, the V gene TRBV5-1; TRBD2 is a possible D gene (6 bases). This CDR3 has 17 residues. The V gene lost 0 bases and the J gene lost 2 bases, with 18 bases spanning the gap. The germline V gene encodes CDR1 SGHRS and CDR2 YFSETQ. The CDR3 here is CASSLARVAERPYEQYF. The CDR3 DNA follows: TGCGCCAGCAGCTTGGCCAGGGTAGCGGAAAGACCCTACGAGCAGTACTTC.

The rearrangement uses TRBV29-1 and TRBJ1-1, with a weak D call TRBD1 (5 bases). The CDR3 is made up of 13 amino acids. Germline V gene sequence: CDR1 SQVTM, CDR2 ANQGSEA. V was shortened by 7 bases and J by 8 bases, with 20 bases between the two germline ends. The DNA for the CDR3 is TGCAGCGAACCTCCCCCAGGGCGGACAGAAGCTTTCTTT. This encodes CSEPPPGRTEAFF.